The rows below give T cell receptor beta chains drawn from one sample of a study of blood T cells in healthy people across ages. Via MiXCR, TCRdb re-called the 5' RACE reads, giving one row per CDR3 protein. The sample records approximately 900,000 distinct CDR3 sequences, almost 30% being singletons. This same sample was also part of a study on T cells of mothers and their children.

Source material: blood. The receptor source for this set is a woman in her thirties or forties in good health. Each CDR3 is given with its conserved first and last residue. Not every row has a clone size; where given, it reads once, few, many or a size class.

V,size,J,CDR3
TRBV6-6,many,TRBJ2-1,CASSYYLAGSYNEQFF
TRBV7-2,few,TRBJ1-2,CASSAVLLYGYTF
TRBV4-2,many,TRBJ2-1,CASSHSGRSSYNEQFF
TRBV7-8,many,TRBJ2-7,CASSSHGTGAYEQYF
TRBV7-2,few,TRBJ2-5,CASSLATSGAETQYF
TRBV6-5,few,TRBJ1-6,CASSYQPGQEDSPLHF
TRBV5-6,few,TRBJ1-2,CASSFPNTGGARYGYTF
TRBV28,many,TRBJ2-7,CASSLSTGRSYEQYF
TRBV15,few,TRBJ2-7,CATSPHSGRYEQYF
TRBV6-2/TRBV6-3,NA,NA,CASSYLAGDCYEQYF
TRBV12-3/TRBV12-4,NA,TRBJ2-1,CASRYSRNEQFF
TRBV29-1,many,TRBJ1-2,CSVERHRRGGYTF
TRBV20-1,NA,TRBJ1-5,CSARDPGQGYQPQHF
TRBV12-3/TRBV12-4,NA,TRBJ2-3,CASSTNQRMGTDVQYF
TRBV20-1,once,TRBJ2-1,CSARGGRAVSYNEQFF
TRBV7-2,NA,TRBJ2-5,CASSLALAGGWETQYF
TRBV5-1,NA,TRBJ2-3,CASSSRGVQQYF
TRBV20-1,many,TRBJ2-3,CSARGGNTQYF
TRBV5-1,few,TRBJ2-7,CASSSYQGYEQYF
TRBV10-3,many,TRBJ2-7,CAISESTSHEQYF
TRBV9,many,TRBJ1-2,CASSVALGVNYGYTF
TRBV3-1,NA,TRBJ2-7,CASSHQGGYEQYF
TRBV12-3/TRBV12-4,few,TRBJ1-3,CASSSHGTGNRNTIYF
TRBV7-3,NA,TRBJ2-1,CASSLRAGGHNEQFF
TRBV12-3/TRBV12-4,few,TRBJ2-4,CASSSGAGVDIQYF
TRBV13,few,TRBJ2-7,CASRRLTGGSYEQYF
TRBV18,NA,TRBJ2-3,CASSPPAGGLGDTQYF
TRBV19,NA,TRBJ2-1,CASSNRGQGLGFGDEQFF
TRBV9,few,TRBJ2-4,CASSVRDWDIQYF
TRBV7-9,few,TRBJ1-2,CASSLLVGAYGYTF
TRBV3-1,few,TRBJ2-5,CASSQWGLETQYF
TRBV7-6,NA,TRBJ2-7,CASSLGDRVLEQYF
TRBV4-1,few,TRBJ2-2,CAISGVGSGELFF
TRBV6-4,few,TRBJ1-1,CASSAFVNTEAFF
TRBV28,many,TRBJ1-6,CASSSWTSLGSPLHF
TRBV30,NA,TRBJ2-3,CAWSIGRTPLADTQYF
TRBV20-1,many,TRBJ2-3,CSAEAYGSGLADTQYF
TRBV14,NA,TRBJ1-1,CASSHRGRLNTEAFF
TRBV10-3,many,TRBJ2-5,CAIRTGGAETQYF
TRBV2,NA,TRBJ2-7,CASGDRVVGPQYF
TRBV2,few,TRBJ2-7,CASNLGPTGEQYF
TRBV10-3,NA,TRBJ1-1,CAISGGGGPTEAFF
TRBV20-1,many,TRBJ2-1,CSARVAGGGNNEQFF